These 6 T cell receptor beta chains came from one sample sequenced in a study of control samples from healthy donors and cancer patients. The method was immunoSEQ multiplex PCR; TCRdb's version includes in-frame clones alone and lacks a portion of them. In the table there are around 68,000 clones, nearly 85% of which are singletons. Sequences were obtained from blood. The receptors stem from a man in his sixties in good health.

This chain uses TRBV7-2 with TRBJ2-1; no clear D. Trimming removed 3 bases from V and 10 bases from J, with 10 bases in between. Germline loops: CDR1 SGHTA, CDR2 FQGNSA. The CDR3 spans 12 residues. The CDR3 here is CASSFLGKEQFF. DNA for the CDR3: TGTGCCAGCAGCTTTCTCGGAAAGGAGCAGTTCTTC.

This sequence joins TRBV28 and TRBJ2-3; D not certain. Trimming cost V 1 base and J 4 bases, with 12 bases left between them. The CDR3 contains 15 residues. Germline loops: CDR1 MDHEN, CDR2 SYDVKM. CDR3 DNA sequence: TGTGCCAGCAGTTTATCGGGTATAGAATCAGATACGCAGTATTTT. This translates into CASSLSGIESDTQYF.

The chain is built from TRBV18 and TRBJ1-1; D is perhaps TRBD1 (6 bases). CDR1 is KGHSH and CDR2 is LQKENI in the germline V gene. V lost 2 bases and J 2 bases, leaving 24 bases between the germline ends. The CDR3 sequence is 19 residues long. The CDR3 spells CASSPMMYRVDSENTEAFF. CDR3 bases: TGTGCCAGCTCACCAATGATGTACAGGGTTGATTCGGAAAACACTGAAGCTTTCTTT.

This clone was observed a handful of times. This sequence joins TRBV6-5 and TRBJ2-4, with a possible D match to TRBD2 (5 bases). The V end lost 4 bases, the J end lost 0 bases, and 10 bases lay between the germline ends. CDR1 is MNHEY, CDR2 SVGAGI, per germline. The CDR3 extends over 15 amino acids. The CDR3 bases are TGTGCCAGCAGTTCTAGCAGTTCAGCCAAAAACATTCAGTACTTC. Its protein product is CASSSSSSAKNIQYF.

DNA for the CDR3: TGTGCCAGCAGACCTCATCGATCGAACACTGAAGCTTTCTTT. This translates into CASRPHRSNTEAFF. V and J are TRBV6-5 and TRBJ1-1, with D unclear. The germline V gene has CDR1 MNHEY and CDR2 SVGAGI. The ends were cut back, 6 bases at V and 1 base at J, with 12 bases in the middle. This CDR3 has 14 amino acids.

The chain couples TRBV11-2 to TRBJ2-5; 11 nucleotides align to TRBD2. CDR1 SGHAT and CDR2 FQNNGV come from the germline V gene. The CDR3 extends over 17 amino acids. Unmatched junction bases numbered 7, after V lost 2 bases and J lost 2 bases. This CDR3 reads CASSLSGTSGAQETQYF. As DNA, the CDR3 is TGTGCCAGCAGCTTATCCGGGACTAGCGGCGCTCAAGAGACCCAGTACTTC.